These 5 T cell receptor beta chains came from one sample sequenced in a study of response to subunit inactivated influenza vaccine. TCRdb fed the RT-PCR reads into MiXCR, producing one record per CDR3 protein. The repertoire includes some 520,000 distinct CDR3 sequences, 16% of them detected once, and 3% sits in the top ten. The starting material was CD4+ T cells sorted from PBMCs, obtained less than 30 months after vaccination. These receptors were taken from a man between 50 and 69 years old who received an inactivated influenza vaccine.

This clonotype has more than one count but fewer than ten. V usage is TRBV20-1 and J usage is TRBJ1-2, with TRBD1 as a possible D gene (5 bases). CDR1 is DFQATT and CDR2 is SNEGSKA in the germline V gene (reference sequence). The CDR3 length is 12 residues. The CDR3 loop is CSAGGVNYGYTF. CDR3 sequence (DNA): TGCAGCGCCGGGGGTGTTAACTATGGCTACACCTTC.

This clonotype turned up a few times. The gene calls are TRBV11-3 and TRBJ2-1, with TRBD2 matching over 10 bases. This CDR3 spans 13 amino acids. V gave up 5 bases and J gave up 9 bases; unmatched junction bases: 4. In germline, CDR1 is SGHNT, CDR2 YENEEA. In DNA, the CDR3 is TGTGCCAGCAGCCCAGGGACTAGCGTTGAGCAGTTCTTC. Translation gives CASSPGTSVEQFF.

Concerning this clonotype: Mismatch with germline at one junction end may stem from a read error. J is TRBJ1-1 and V is TRBV20-1; 9 nucleotides align to TRBD1. This CDR3 contains 16 residues. Germline V gives CDR1 DFQATT, CDR2 SNEGSKA (reference sequence). The chain's CDR3 is CSARPPGTGSNSEAFF. In DNA form, the CDR3 reads TGCAGTGCTAGGCCCCCGGGGACAGGGTCGAACTCTGAAGCTTTCTTT.

This clonotype came up a few times. Germline is not matched at one junction end, which may reflect a read error. The chain employs TRBV2 and TRBJ2-5; TRBD1 agrees at 7 bases. Germline V lookup: CDR1 SNHLY, CDR2 FYNNEI. The length of the CDR3 is 11 residues. The CDR3 DNA reads TGTGCCAGCAGTACGGACAGGATCCTAGACTTC. It yields the protein CASSTDRILDF.

This clonotype was counted at least ten times. The chain combines TRBV3-1 with TRBJ2-1; no clear D gene. Germline assignment: CDR1 LGHDT and CDR2 YNNKEL (reference sequence). The CDR3 extends over 14 amino acids. Trimming took 0 bases from V and 4 from J, leaving 7 bases between them. The CDR3 sequence is CASSQDWPYNEQFF. CDR3 nucleotide sequence: TGTGCCAGCAGCCAAGATTGGCCTTACAATGAGCAGTTCTTC.